Below are 19 T cell receptor beta chains sequenced from a single sample in a study of cytomegalovirus exposure and HLA in healthy donors. 60 Vbeta and 13 Jbeta primers were used in PCR. The data were produced by immunoSEQ multiplex PCR, yet TCRdb's version contains in-frame clones alone and is incomplete. Its table lists some 130,000 clones. Sequenced: PBMCs. These receptors originate from a man between 18 and 29 years old in good health and CMV-seronegative.

V gene TRBV12-5 combines with J gene TRBJ2-3; 8 positions match TRBD1. CDR3 length: 14 residues. After removal of 5 bases from V and 12 bases from J, the junction contained 13 bases not matched to a gene. Germline V gene data show CDR1 as LGHNT and CDR2 as FRNRAP. This CDR3 is CASGHEETGVGQYF. The CDR3 DNA reads as TGTGCTAGTGGTCACGAAGAGACAGGGGTTGGACAGTATTTT.

CDR3 protein: CASSPAGLGNTIYF. In nucleotides, the CDR3 is TGTGCCAGCTCACCGGCAGGGTTGGGAAACACCATATATTTT. V usage is TRBV18 and J usage is TRBJ1-3, with a tentative D call TRBD1 (5 bases). The CDR3 length is 14 residues. Trimming shortened V by 3 bases and J by 4 bases, and 10 bases separated the two germline ends. The germline V gene has CDR1 KGHSH and CDR2 LQKENI. The full variable domain, its missing parts supplied by reference TRBV18 and TRBJ1-3, is NAGVMQNPRHLVRRRGQEARLRCSPMKGHSHVYWYRQLPEEGLKFMVYLQKENIIDESGMPKERFSAEFPKEGPSILRIQQVVRGDSAAYFCASSPAGLGNTIYFGEGSWLTVV.

This chain links TRBV15 with TRBJ2-6; no firm D call. The CDR3 is 16 amino acids. Trimming took 3 bases from V and 0 from J, leaving 9 bases between them. Germline CDR1 reads LNHNV; CDR2 reads YYDKDF (reference sequence). CDR3 sequence reads: CATSRGYDSGANVLTF. The CDR3 region has the DNA TGTGCCACCAGCAGGGGCTATGACTCTGGGGCCAACGTCCTGACTTTC.

This chain connects TRBV4-3 to TRBJ2-7, with TRBD2 as a possible D gene (6 bases). CDR1 and CDR2 from the germline V gene are LGHNA and YSLEER. Trimming removed 3 bases from V and 5 bases from J, with 14 bases in between. The CDR3 consists of 14 residues. CDR3 DNA: TGCGCCAGCAGCCAGGCTGGGGGGACCCACGAGCAGTACTTC. Amino acid sequence: CASSQAGGTHEQYF.

V usage is TRBV19 and J usage is TRBJ1-5; 7 bases map to TRBD1. Trimming at V came to 4 bases and at J to 3 bases, leaving 6 bases not matched to a gene. The CDR3 contains 15 residues. Germline CDR1 and CDR2: LNHDA and SQIVND (reference sequence). For the CDR3, the DNA is TGTGCCAGTAGTACGAAGGGGGCATACAATCAGCCCCAGCATTTT. Translating it yields CASSTKGAYNQPQHF.

The V gene is TRBV6-4, the J gene TRBJ1-2; D may be TRBD1 (5 bases). Germline loops: CDR1 MRHNA, CDR2 SNTAGT. CDR3 length equals 14 residues. V gave up 2 bases and J gave up 6 bases, with 13 bases separating them. CDR3 sequence: CASSDLGGANGYTF. The CDR3 DNA reads TGTGCCAGCAGTGACCTTGGAGGGGCTAATGGCTACACCTTC.

This chain uses TRBV28 with TRBJ2-7, with TRBD1 matching over 9 bases. V was clipped by 5 bases and J by 3 bases; unmatched bases: 8. The CDR3 is 15 residues long. Germline assignment: CDR1 MDHEN and CDR2 SYDVKM. The CDR3 spells CASSLLPGQGYEQYF. DNA for the CDR3: TGTGCCAGCAGTCTATTACCGGGACAGGGCTACGAGCAGTACTTC.

The chain couples TRBV5-6 to TRBJ2-1, with 8 bases fitting TRBD2. Germline CDR1 and CDR2: SGHDT and YYEEEE. The length of the CDR3 is 13 residues. V gave up 4 bases and J gave up 10 bases; unmatched junction bases: 7. CDR3 region: CASSLSGRSEQFF. The CDR3 bases are TGTGCCAGCAGCCTGAGCGGGAGAAGCGAGCAGTTCTTC.

The genes are TRBV7-8 and TRBJ2-6, with 7 bases that match TRBD1. The CDR3 runs 19 residues. V shed 5 bases and J 0 bases; nucleotides not matched to a gene: 13. Germline V gene sequence: CDR1 SGHVS, CDR2 FQNEAQ. The CDR3 loop reads CASSNSRDRVLSGANVLTF. In DNA, the CDR3 is TGTGCCAGCAGCAATAGCCGGGACAGAGTCCTCTCTGGGGCCAACGTCCTGACTTTC.

The V gene is TRBV7-9, the J gene TRBJ2-2, with TRBD2 matching over 10 bases. The CDR3 runs to 16 residues. Per germline, CDR1 SEHNR and CDR2 FQNEAQ (reference sequence). The trim removed 4 bases at V and 0 bases at J, leaving 2 bases unmatched. CDR3 nucleotides: TGTGCCAGCAGCTCTAGCGGGGGACCGAACACCGGGGAGCTGTTTTTT. This codes for CASSSSGGPNTGELFF.

The chain recombines TRBV28 with TRBJ1-5; 7 nucleotides align to TRBD1. This CDR3 contains 15 residues. Trimming at V came to 4 bases and at J to 6 bases, leaving 9 bases not matched to a gene. Germline V lookup: CDR1 MDHEN, CDR2 SYDVKM. The CDR3 loop is CASSWPKGGVQPQHF. The CDR3 DNA follows: TGTGCCAGCAGTTGGCCTAAAGGGGGCGTTCAGCCCCAGCATTTT.

The chain has TRBV9 and TRBJ2-3; 8 bases map to TRBD2. The CDR3 totals 16 residues. Germline V lookup: CDR1 SGDLS, CDR2 YYNGEE. The V segment lost 0 bases and the J segment 3 bases; nucleotides outside the gene matches: 6. CDR3 amino acids: CASSVVAGMKTDTQYF. The DNA of the CDR3 is TGTGCCAGCAGCGTAGTAGCGGGAATGAAAACAGATACGCAGTATTTT. Filled out from reference TRBV9 and TRBJ2-3, the complete variable domain reads DSGVTQTPKHLITATGQRVTLRCSPRSGDLSVYWYQQSLDQGLQFLIQYYNGEERAKGNILERFSAQQFPDLHSELNLSSLELGDSALYFCASSVVAGMKTDTQYFGPGTRLTVL.

This chain uses TRBV7-2 with TRBJ1-1; maybe TRBD1 (5 bases). CDR1 SGHTA and CDR2 FQGNSA come from the germline V gene. CDR3 length: 18 residues. The ends were cut back, 2 bases at V and 0 bases at J, with 19 bases in the middle. CDR3 DNA sequence: TGTGCCAGCAGCTTACATGTGCCAGGGCCCGTCATGAACACTGAAGCTTTCTTT. Translation gives CASSLHVPGPVMNTEAFF.

This chain's CDR3 is CASSQEGDTSTDTQYF. CDR3 DNA: TGCGCCAGCAGCCAAGAGGGCGACACTAGCACAGATACGCAGTATTTT. J is TRBJ2-3 and V is TRBV4-1, with D unresolved. Germline V CDR1 and CDR2: MGHRA, YSYEKL. Between the trimmed V and J ends, which lost 0 bases and 0 bases, there was a span of 10 bases. CDR3 length: 16 residues.

The V gene is TRBV27, the J gene TRBJ2-7, with TRBD2 matching over 8 bases. The CDR3 has 13 residues. V lost 8 bases to trimming and J lost 7 bases; unmatched junction nucleotides: 10. CDR1 is MNHEY, CDR2 SMNVEV, per germline (reference sequence). The DNA of the CDR3 is TGTGCCAGCTGCCCCTCGGGGGGGCATGAGCAGTACTTC. It codes for CASCPSGGHEQYF.

The chain combines TRBV5-4 with TRBJ1-1; possible D gene TRBD1, 5 bases. The CDR3 covers 15 residues. The germline gives CDR1 SGHNT, CDR2 YYREEE (reference sequence). V was shortened by 2 bases and J by 1 base, with 12 bases between the two germline ends. CDR3 sequence reads: CASSLLLTGNTEAFF. For the CDR3, the DNA is TGTGCCAGCAGCTTACTACTTACAGGGAACACTGAAGCTTTCTTT.

J is TRBJ2-1 and V is TRBV6-5; a weak D match, TRBD1 (6 bases). V was trimmed by 2 bases and J by 4 bases, leaving 9 bases between them. Germline CDR1 and CDR2: MNHEY and SVGAGI. The CDR3 length is 14 residues. CDR3 sequence (DNA): TGTGCCAGCAGTTACGGGGGCGCTTACAATGAGCAGTTCTTC. Residues: CASSYGGAYNEQFF.

The chain combines TRBV27 with TRBJ1-2; 8 bases agree with TRBD1. Germline-derived CDR1 and CDR2 are MNHEY and SMNVEV (reference sequence). J gave up 0 bases and V 3 bases, and 9 bases lay outside the gene matches. The CDR3 contains 17 residues. CDR3 in amino acids: CASSFLRQGRANYGYTF. The DNA of the CDR3 is TGTGCCAGCAGTTTCCTCCGACAGGGGAGAGCTAACTATGGCTACACCTTC.

The chain couples TRBV7-3 to TRBJ2-7; perhaps TRBD1 as D (6 bases). Trimming took off 5 bases at V and 3 bases at J, with 11 bases between the two ends. Germline values: CDR1 SGHTA, CDR2 FQGTGA. The CDR3 extends over 13 amino acids. CDR3 sequence: CASSTRTVYEQYF. The CDR3 DNA is TGTGCCAGCAGCACCAGGACAGTCTACGAGCAGTACTTC.